These T cell receptor beta chains were read from a single sample in a study of cytomegalovirus exposure and HLA in healthy donors. Assay used: immunoSEQ multiplex PCR; TCRdb lists only in-frame clones, some missing. The sample holds around 130,000 clones, around 81% seen once. The sample was PBMCs. The origin of the receptors is a woman in her 50s in good health and CMV-seronegative. Each CDR3 is given with its conserved first and last residue. A D gene is named only where the DNA matches it firmly. The size field is filled for only some rows; it gives once, few, many or a size class.

size: .
D: .
J: TRBJ2-7
V: TRBV15
CDR3: CATSRDLRGAYEQYF
DNA: TGTGCCACCAGCAGAGACCTTAGGGGCGCGTACGAGCAGTACTTC

size: .
D: TRBD1
J: TRBJ1-2
V: TRBV7-2
CDR3: CASSLTQTGDYGYTF
DNA: TGTGCCAGCAGCCTAACCCAGACAGGGGATTATGGCTACACCTTC

size: .
D: .
J: TRBJ2-7
V: TRBV7-9
CDR3: CASSLEGGAGEQYF
DNA: TGTGCCAGCAGCTTAGAGGGGGGGGCAGGAGAGCAGTACTTC

size: .
D: TRBD2
J: TRBJ2-3
V: TRBV7-3
CDR3: CASSPPGGGPDTQYF
DNA: TGTGCCAGCAGCCCGCCTGGCGGGGGTCCAGATACGCAGTATTTT

size: .
D: .
J: TRBJ2-1
V: TRBV4-2
CDR3: CASSRLRSAPENEQFF
DNA: TGTGCCAGCAGCCGCTTGCGATCAGCGCCGGAGAATGAGCAGTTCTTC

size: .
D: .
J: TRBJ1-1
V: TRBV18
CDR3: CASSLDRNTEAFF
DNA: TGTGCCAGCTCGCTTGACAGGAACACTGAAGCTTTCTTT

size: .
D: .
J: TRBJ2-7
V: TRBV13
CDR3: CASSSPRGDSYEQYF
DNA: TGTGCCAGCAGCTCTCCCCGCGGCGACTCCTACGAGCAGTACTTC

size: once
D: .
J: TRBJ1-1
V: TRBV7-3
CDR3: CASAPQRMNTEAFF
DNA: TGTGCCAGCGCTCCCCAGCGAATGAACACTGAAGCTTTCTTT

size: few
D: TRBD1
J: TRBJ1-1
V: TRBV19
CDR3: CASSIGQGAFF
DNA: TGTGCCAGTAGTATTGGACAGGGCGCTTTCTTT

size: .
D: .
J: TRBJ1-4
V: TRBV4-3
CDR3: CASSQGFRGGNEKLFF
DNA: TGCGCCAGCAGCCAAGGGTTCAGGGGAGGGAATGAAAAACTGTTTTTT

size: .
D: .
J: TRBJ1-4
V: TRBV30
CDR3: CAWSVDSLNEKLFF
DNA: TGTGCCTGGAGCGTAGACAGTCTTAATGAAAAACTGTTTTTT

size: .
D: .
J: TRBJ2-7
V: TRBV7-9
CDR3: CASSLARDEQYF
DNA: TGTGCCAGCAGCTTAGCGAGGGACGAGCAGTACTTC

size: once
D: .
J: TRBJ1-4
V: TRBV25-1
CDR3: CASSQTGRTNEKLFF
DNA: TGTGCCAGCAGCCAAACAGGGAGAACTAATGAAAAACTGTTTTTT

size: .
D: TRBD1
J: TRBJ2-7
V: TRBV19
CDR3: CASSIGTGPSYEQYF
DNA: TGTGCCAGTAGTATAGGGACAGGACCTTCCTACGAGCAGTACTTC

size: .
D: TRBD1
J: TRBJ2-1
V: TRBV5-4
CDR3: CASSRRTGGSYNEQFF
DNA: TGTGCCAGCAGCAGAAGGACAGGGGGCTCCTACAATGAGCAGTTCTTC

size: .
D: TRBD1
J: TRBJ2-1
V: TRBV25-1
CDR3: CASSDRHGQGKNEQFF
DNA: TGTGCCAGCAGTGACCGGCATGGACAGGGGAAAAATGAGCAGTTCTTC

size: .
D: TRBD2
J: TRBJ2-2
V: TRBV30
CDR3: CACLAGETGELFF
DNA: TGTGCCTGTCTAGCGGGAGAGACCGGGGAGCTGTTTTTT

size: .
D: .
J: TRBJ2-1
V: TRBV7-9
CDR3: CASSPAEVFTEQFF
DNA: TGTGCCAGCAGCCCAGCGGAAGTCTTTACTGAGCAGTTCTTC

size: .
D: TRBD2
J: TRBJ2-3
V: TRBV29-1
CDR3: CSVDGLAESSTDTQYF
DNA: TGCAGCGTTGATGGACTAGCGGAGTCTAGCACAGATACGCAGTATTTT

size: few
D: .
J: TRBJ2-6
V: TRBV6-1
CDR3: CASGTGGANVLTF
DNA: TGTGCCAGCGGCACAGGTGGGGCCAACGTCCTGACTTTC

size: .
D: .
J: TRBJ1-4
V: TRBV9
CDR3: CASSPFFTNEKLFF
DNA: TGTGCCAGCAGCCCCTTTTTCACTAATGAAAAACTGTTTTTT

size: .
D: .
J: TRBJ1-3
V: TRBV4-1
CDR3: CASSQVHLERDSGNTIYF
DNA: TGCGCCAGCAGCCAAGTCCATTTAGAAAGAGACTCTGGAAACACCATATATTTT